This T cell receptor (beta chain) came from a study of cytomegalovirus exposure and HLA in healthy donors. Whole-study results and caveats: For most TCR sequences rarity was the rule, although some public TCRs occurred in many donors. TCR beta sequences reportedly predicted most subjects' HLA-A and HLA-B alleles accurately.

To note about this clone: Its cognate antigen is unknown.

Amplification used 60 Vbeta primers and 13 Jbeta primers. Profiling relied on immunoSEQ multiplex PCR, and the TCRdb table lists in-frame clones only, not all of them. Its listing shows about 200,000 clones. Sequencing input: PBMCs. This receptor was obtained from a man aged 25 to 40 in good health and CMV-seronegative.

The CDR3 region is CASSSRQYIQYF. The CDR3 bases are TGTGCCAGCAGCTCAAGACAGTACATTCAGTACTTC. The rearrangement joins TRBV27 to TRBJ2-4; D possibly corresponds to TRBD1 (5 bases). Per germline, CDR1 MNHEY and CDR2 SMNVEV (reference sequence). Trimming shortened V by 6 bases and J by 8 bases, and 11 bases separated the two germline ends. This CDR3 is built from 12 residues.